The 29 T cell receptor beta chains presented below share a single source sample, sequenced in a study of cytomegalovirus exposure and HLA in healthy donors. PCR used 60 Vbeta primers and 13 Jbeta primers. Libraries were prepared by immunoSEQ multiplex PCR; TCRdb keeps only in-frame clonotypes and omits some of them. This table holds fewer than 95,000 clones, around 85% found once. The sample was PBMCs. These receptors all stem from a man aged 40-49 years in good health and CMV-seropositive.

This clone was observed once. The same CDR3 also results from other DNA sequences found in this sample. The V call is TRBV5-1, the J call TRBJ2-7; 7 bases align to TRBD1. The V gene end was trimmed by 0 bases and the J gene end by 1 base; junction bases not matched to a gene: 1. This CDR3 is 14 amino acids long. Per the germline V gene, CDR1 is SGHRS and CDR2 is YFSETQ. The CDR3 DNA reads as TGCGCCAGCAGCTTGGGACAGGGTTCCTACGAGCAGTACTTC. This encodes CASSLGQGSYEQYF.

V is TRBV6-1 and J is TRBJ2-5, with 11 positions matching TRBD1. The germline V gene has CDR1 MNHNS and CDR2 SASEGT. The CDR3 totals 15 residues. Trimming at V came to 7 bases and at J to 4 bases, leaving 8 bases not matched to a gene. The CDR3 nucleotides read TGTGCCAGCAAAGGGACAGGGGGTTTACGAGAGACCCAGTACTTC. It encodes CASKGTGGLRETQYF.

This chain connects TRBV5-1 to TRBJ2-5, with 12 bases matching TRBD2. The CDR3 has 16 residues. Trimming took 4 bases from V and 7 from J; bases not matched to a gene: 11. CDR1 is SGHRS and CDR2 is YFSETQ in the germline V gene. The CDR3 sequence is CASSVTSGGLIRTQYF. CDR3 DNA: TGCGCCAGCAGCGTGACTAGCGGGGGCCTTATTAGGACCCAGTACTTC. The full variable domain, in which reference TRBV5-1 and TRBJ2-5 provide the parts outside the CDR3, is KAGVTQTPRYLIKTRGQQVTLSCSPISGHRSVSWYQQTPGQGLQFLFEYFSETQRNKGNFPGRFSGRQFSNSRSEMNVSTLELGDSALYLCASSVTSGGLIRTQYFGPGTRLLVL.

The chain's CDR3 is CASSLQGALYEQYF. CDR3 coding DNA: TGTGCCAGCAGTTTACAGGGGGCTCTCTACGAGCAGTACTTC. The rearrangement links TRBV28 to TRBJ2-5; TRBD1 matches 8 bases. The DNA matches TRBJ2-7 better at its end, which makes the J call doubtful. Looked up from germline, CDR1 is MDHEN and CDR2 is SYDVKM. The CDR3 spans 14 residues.

The V call is TRBV9, the J call TRBJ2-2; TRBD2 aligns across 11 bases. Trimming removed 3 bases from V and 6 bases from J; junction bases left unmatched: 7. Looked up from germline, CDR1 is SGDLS and CDR2 is YYNGEE. The CDR3 has 16 amino acids. The CDR3 DNA follows: TGTGCCAGCAGCGATATACTAGCGGGAGTTTCCGGGGAGCTGTTTTTT. It translates to CASSDILAGVSGELFF.

J is TRBJ1-2 and V is TRBV6-5; the match to TRBD1 covers 8 bases. The V gene's germline CDR1 is MNHEY and CDR2 SVGAGI. The CDR3 sequence is 13 residues long. Germline trimming cut 4 bases from V and 5 bases from J; bases unmatched to any gene: 3. CDR3 sequence reads: CASSLDRGYGYTF. The CDR3 nucleotides are TGTGCCAGCAGTTTAGACAGGGGTTATGGCTACACCTTC.

This chain connects TRBV5-4 to TRBJ2-5, with 8 positions matching TRBD1. The CDR3 runs 14 residues. Germline V gene lookup returns CDR1 SGHNT and CDR2 YYREEE (reference sequence). V lost 5 bases and J lost 5; bases outside the gene matches: 8. The CDR3 DNA follows: TGTGCCAGCAGTTTACAGGGGGTGCCGGAGACCCAGTACTTC. Protein: CASSLQGVPETQYF.

V is TRBV7-8 and J is TRBJ1-1, with TRBD1 identical over 7 bases. V lost 2 bases and J lost 5; bases outside the gene matches: 8. The CDR3 loop spans 15 amino acids. Germline V lookup: CDR1 SGHVS, CDR2 FQNEAQ. The CDR3 is CASSLRQGSYTEAFF. The CDR3 region has the DNA TGTGCCAGCAGCTTACGACAGGGAAGTTATACTGAAGCTTTCTTT.

The J gene is TRBJ2-5, the V gene TRBV28, with D maybe TRBD2 (5 bases). The closer fit of TRBJ2-7 to the DNA end suggests the J call may be wrong. The V gene's germline CDR1 is MDHEN and CDR2 SYDVKM. This CDR3 has 12 amino acids. Written as DNA, the CDR3 is TGTGCCAGCAGTATCGCGGGCTACGAGCAGTACTTC. This codes for CASSIAGYEQYF.

The V call is TRBV7-9, the J call TRBJ2-2; D unclear. V was clipped by 1 base and J by 7 bases, with 13 bases between them. This CDR3 region has 15 residues. The germline gives CDR1 SEHNR, CDR2 FQNEAQ (reference sequence). Here the CDR3 reads CASSLESLAGGELFF. DNA of the CDR3: TGTGCCAGCAGCTTAGAGTCATTGGCTGGCGGGGAGCTGTTTTTT.

The rearrangement joins TRBV9 to TRBJ2-3, with D hard to call. CDR1 is SGDLS and CDR2 is YYNGEE in the germline V gene. CDR3 length: 13 residues. V lost 6 bases to trimming and J lost 2 bases, with 10 bases between them. CDR3 sequence reads: CASNSLNTDTQYF. CDR3 nucleotides: TGTGCCAGCAACTCACTCAACACAGATACGCAGTATTTT.

This chain uses TRBV5-4 with TRBJ2-7; 16 bases fit TRBD2. J gave up 5 bases and V 4 bases, and 12 bases lay outside the gene matches. CDR1 SGHNT and CDR2 YYREEE come from the germline V gene (reference sequence). CDR3 length: 18 residues. CDR3 bases: TGTGCCAGCAGCCCCGGGACTAGCGGGGGGGCATGGGCGCACGAGCAGTACTTC. This encodes CASSPGTSGGAWAHEQYF. Together with reference TRBV5-4 and TRBJ2-7, the CDR3 gives the full variable domain: ETGVTQSPTHLIKTRGQQVTLRCSSQSGHNTVSWYQQALGQGPQFIFQYYREEENGRGNFPPRFSGLQFPNYSSELNVNALELDDSALYLCASSPGTSGGAWAHEQYFGPGTRLTVT.

The genes are TRBV7-3 and TRBJ2-1; the D gene is possibly TRBD2 (5 bases). The length of the CDR3 is 15 residues. The V and J ends lost 0 bases and 0 bases respectively, with 6 bases between them. The germline V gene has CDR1 SGHTA and CDR2 FQGTGA. The CDR3 region has the DNA TGTGCCAGCAGCTTAACGGCGGGCTCCTACAATGAGCAGTTCTTC. Translation gives CASSLTAGSYNEQFF.

The chain is built from TRBV7-9 and TRBJ2-1, with a tentative D call TRBD1 (6 bases). V was pared by 4 bases and J by 3 bases, with 10 bases between. The CDR3 is 14 amino acids. CDR1 is SEHNR and CDR2 is FQNEAQ in the germline V gene (reference sequence). CDR3 sequence: CASSSDRLYNEQFF. CDR3 bases: TGTGCCAGCAGCTCAGACAGGCTCTACAATGAGCAGTTCTTC.

This rearrangement joins TRBV9 to TRBJ2-1; possibly TRBD1 for D (6 bases). CDR1 and CDR2 (germline): SGDLS, YYNGEE. The CDR3 totals 13 residues. Trimming took off 3 bases at V and 8 bases at J, with 12 bases between the two ends. CDR3 DNA sequence: TGTGCCAGCAGCGGGGGGCCGGACGATGAGCAGTTCTTC. The encoded protein is CASSGGPDDEQFF.

This clone was picked up a small number of times. The chain combines TRBV5-6 with TRBJ2-7; tentatively, D is TRBD1 (5 bases). The V end was cut by 0 bases, the J end by 0 bases, with 13 bases between. CDR1 and CDR2 from the germline V gene are SGHDT and YYEEEE. The CDR3 has 16 residues. The CDR3 sequence is CASSLEGVLSSYEQYF. The CDR3 DNA is TGTGCCAGCAGCTTGGAAGGGGTCCTGAGCTCCTACGAGCAGTACTTC.

This clone was seen a single time. The chain combines TRBV20-1 with TRBJ1-2; the D gene is possibly TRBD1 (5 bases). This CDR3 comprises 11 residues. The germline V gene encodes CDR1 DFQATT and CDR2 SNEGSKA (reference sequence). The V end was cut by 4 bases, the J end by 8 bases, with 11 bases between. CDR3 DNA sequence: TGCAGTGCTACTGGGGGGATAGGCTACACCTTC. This codes for CSATGGIGYTF.

J is TRBJ2-7 and V is TRBV5-1, with D perhaps TRBD1 (6 bases). This CDR3 contains 13 residues. The V gene's germline CDR1 is SGHRS and CDR2 YFSETQ. V lost 2 bases, J lost 5 bases, and 11 bases lay in between. The CDR3 DNA follows: TGCGCCAGCAGCTTAGAACAGGGAAACGAGCAGTACTTC. Translated: CASSLEQGNEQYF.

The V gene is TRBV6-1, the J gene TRBJ2-1; D is ambiguous. V was trimmed by 2 bases and J by 9 bases, leaving 5 bases between them. From germline, CDR1 is MNHNS and CDR2 SASEGT. The CDR3 loop spans 11 amino acids. CDR3 sequence (DNA): TGTGCCAGCAGTGAATTAGCTGAGCAGTTCTTC. Encoded protein: CASSELAEQFF.

This clone was counted only a few times. This chain uses TRBV7-9 with TRBJ2-1; 8 positions agree with TRBD1. The CDR3 runs 16 residues. The germline gives CDR1 SEHNR, CDR2 FQNEAQ (reference sequence). With 5 bases clipped from V and 2 bases from J, the junction kept 8 bases outside the gene matches. In DNA form, the CDR3 reads TGTGCCAGCAGCCCAGGGACAGGCCAAACCTACAATGAGCAGTTCTTC. It yields the protein CASSPGTGQTYNEQFF.

J is TRBJ2-3 and V is TRBV30; 11 nucleotides match TRBD1. CDR1 is GTSNPN, CDR2 SVGIG, per germline (reference sequence). The J segment lost 6 bases and the V segment lost 4 bases, leaving 3 bases of the junction unmatched. The CDR3 has 13 amino acids. The CDR3 nucleotides are TGTGCCTGGACAGGGACAGGGGGGGATACGCAGTATTTT. It is translated as CAWTGTGGDTQYF. The variable domain in full, completed from reference TRBV30 and TRBJ2-3, reads SQTIHQWPATLVQPVGSPLSLECTVEGTSNPNLYWYRQAAGRGLQLLFYSVGIGQISSEVPQNLSASRPQDRQFILSSKKLLLSDSGFYLCAWTGTGGDTQYFGPGTRLTVL.

The chain recombines TRBV11-3 with TRBJ2-5, with 13 bases lining up with TRBD2. Per germline, CDR1 SGHNT and CDR2 YENEEA. After removal of 5 bases from V and 5 bases from J, the junction contained 8 bases not matched to a gene. This CDR3 has 16 amino acids. Written as DNA, the CDR3 is TGTGCCAGCAGCCCTAGGACTAGCGGGGGTTCGGAGACCCAGTACTTC. Translated, it gives CASSPRTSGGSETQYF.

J is TRBJ1-2 and V is TRBV6-6, with 7 bases fitting TRBD1. The germline V gene has CDR1 MNHNY and CDR2 SVGAGI (reference sequence). The CDR3 extends over 12 amino acids. The J segment lost 6 bases and the V segment lost 6 bases, leaving 4 bases of the junction unmatched. This CDR3 reads CASRTGKDGYTF. Written as DNA, the CDR3 is TGTGCCAGCAGGACAGGGAAGGATGGCTACACCTTC.

This clone has only a few counts. This chain links TRBV30 with TRBJ1-1; D perhaps matches TRBD1 (6 bases). Germline V gives CDR1 GTSNPN, CDR2 SVGIG (reference sequence). This CDR3 has 13 residues. Trimming stripped 5 bases from V and 5 bases from J, with 15 bases between. The CDR3: CAWGEGVGTEAFF. The CDR3 nucleotides read TGTGCCTGGGGGGAGGGGGTAGGGACTGAAGCTTTCTTT.

The V gene is TRBV5-4, the J gene TRBJ2-1, with TRBD1 matching over 8 bases. V was clipped by 4 bases and J by 4 bases; unmatched bases: 7. Germline values: CDR1 SGHNT, CDR2 YYREEE (reference sequence). The CDR3 has 15 residues. The CDR3 protein is CASSHGTGTYNEQFF. The CDR3, as DNA: TGTGCCAGCAGCCACGGGACAGGCACTTACAATGAGCAGTTCTTC.

The V gene is TRBV28, the J gene TRBJ2-7; the match to TRBD2 covers 10 bases. Trimming cost V 6 bases and J 2 bases; bases outside gene matches: 10. This CDR3 spans 16 amino acids. Germline V lookup: CDR1 MDHEN, CDR2 SYDVKM. The CDR3 loop reads CASSRPSGSLAYEQYF. The CDR3 DNA reads TGTGCCAGCAGCCGACCTAGCGGGAGCCTCGCCTACGAGCAGTACTTC.

The J gene is TRBJ2-3, the V gene TRBV7-8; D uncertain. CDR3 length: 12 amino acids. CDR1 SGHVS and CDR2 FQNEAQ come from the germline V gene. The V end lost 6 bases, the J end lost 5 bases, and 9 bases lay between the germline ends. CDR3 DNA sequence: TGTGCCAGCAGTGGTACCAGAGATACGCAGTATTTT. It encodes CASSGTRDTQYF.

The V and J genes are TRBV19 and TRBJ2-1, with 8 nucleotides matching TRBD2. Germline loops: CDR1 LNHDA, CDR2 SQIVND (reference sequence). This CDR3 is built from 14 residues. J lost 3 bases, V lost 7 bases, and 5 bases had no gene match. The DNA of the CDR3 is TGTGCCAGTAATGGACTAGCCGGCTACAATGAGCAGTTCTTC. The encoded protein is CASNGLAGYNEQFF.

The chain combines TRBV15 with TRBJ1-4, with D unresolved. Trimming cost V 8 bases and J 3 bases, with 10 bases left between them. Germline lookup yields CDR1 LNHNV and CDR2 YYDKDF (reference sequence). The CDR3 extends over 13 amino acids. Here the CDR3 DNA reads TGTGCCACCGGGAGGGATTCTAATGAAAAACTGTTTTTT. Amino acid sequence: CATGRDSNEKLFF.